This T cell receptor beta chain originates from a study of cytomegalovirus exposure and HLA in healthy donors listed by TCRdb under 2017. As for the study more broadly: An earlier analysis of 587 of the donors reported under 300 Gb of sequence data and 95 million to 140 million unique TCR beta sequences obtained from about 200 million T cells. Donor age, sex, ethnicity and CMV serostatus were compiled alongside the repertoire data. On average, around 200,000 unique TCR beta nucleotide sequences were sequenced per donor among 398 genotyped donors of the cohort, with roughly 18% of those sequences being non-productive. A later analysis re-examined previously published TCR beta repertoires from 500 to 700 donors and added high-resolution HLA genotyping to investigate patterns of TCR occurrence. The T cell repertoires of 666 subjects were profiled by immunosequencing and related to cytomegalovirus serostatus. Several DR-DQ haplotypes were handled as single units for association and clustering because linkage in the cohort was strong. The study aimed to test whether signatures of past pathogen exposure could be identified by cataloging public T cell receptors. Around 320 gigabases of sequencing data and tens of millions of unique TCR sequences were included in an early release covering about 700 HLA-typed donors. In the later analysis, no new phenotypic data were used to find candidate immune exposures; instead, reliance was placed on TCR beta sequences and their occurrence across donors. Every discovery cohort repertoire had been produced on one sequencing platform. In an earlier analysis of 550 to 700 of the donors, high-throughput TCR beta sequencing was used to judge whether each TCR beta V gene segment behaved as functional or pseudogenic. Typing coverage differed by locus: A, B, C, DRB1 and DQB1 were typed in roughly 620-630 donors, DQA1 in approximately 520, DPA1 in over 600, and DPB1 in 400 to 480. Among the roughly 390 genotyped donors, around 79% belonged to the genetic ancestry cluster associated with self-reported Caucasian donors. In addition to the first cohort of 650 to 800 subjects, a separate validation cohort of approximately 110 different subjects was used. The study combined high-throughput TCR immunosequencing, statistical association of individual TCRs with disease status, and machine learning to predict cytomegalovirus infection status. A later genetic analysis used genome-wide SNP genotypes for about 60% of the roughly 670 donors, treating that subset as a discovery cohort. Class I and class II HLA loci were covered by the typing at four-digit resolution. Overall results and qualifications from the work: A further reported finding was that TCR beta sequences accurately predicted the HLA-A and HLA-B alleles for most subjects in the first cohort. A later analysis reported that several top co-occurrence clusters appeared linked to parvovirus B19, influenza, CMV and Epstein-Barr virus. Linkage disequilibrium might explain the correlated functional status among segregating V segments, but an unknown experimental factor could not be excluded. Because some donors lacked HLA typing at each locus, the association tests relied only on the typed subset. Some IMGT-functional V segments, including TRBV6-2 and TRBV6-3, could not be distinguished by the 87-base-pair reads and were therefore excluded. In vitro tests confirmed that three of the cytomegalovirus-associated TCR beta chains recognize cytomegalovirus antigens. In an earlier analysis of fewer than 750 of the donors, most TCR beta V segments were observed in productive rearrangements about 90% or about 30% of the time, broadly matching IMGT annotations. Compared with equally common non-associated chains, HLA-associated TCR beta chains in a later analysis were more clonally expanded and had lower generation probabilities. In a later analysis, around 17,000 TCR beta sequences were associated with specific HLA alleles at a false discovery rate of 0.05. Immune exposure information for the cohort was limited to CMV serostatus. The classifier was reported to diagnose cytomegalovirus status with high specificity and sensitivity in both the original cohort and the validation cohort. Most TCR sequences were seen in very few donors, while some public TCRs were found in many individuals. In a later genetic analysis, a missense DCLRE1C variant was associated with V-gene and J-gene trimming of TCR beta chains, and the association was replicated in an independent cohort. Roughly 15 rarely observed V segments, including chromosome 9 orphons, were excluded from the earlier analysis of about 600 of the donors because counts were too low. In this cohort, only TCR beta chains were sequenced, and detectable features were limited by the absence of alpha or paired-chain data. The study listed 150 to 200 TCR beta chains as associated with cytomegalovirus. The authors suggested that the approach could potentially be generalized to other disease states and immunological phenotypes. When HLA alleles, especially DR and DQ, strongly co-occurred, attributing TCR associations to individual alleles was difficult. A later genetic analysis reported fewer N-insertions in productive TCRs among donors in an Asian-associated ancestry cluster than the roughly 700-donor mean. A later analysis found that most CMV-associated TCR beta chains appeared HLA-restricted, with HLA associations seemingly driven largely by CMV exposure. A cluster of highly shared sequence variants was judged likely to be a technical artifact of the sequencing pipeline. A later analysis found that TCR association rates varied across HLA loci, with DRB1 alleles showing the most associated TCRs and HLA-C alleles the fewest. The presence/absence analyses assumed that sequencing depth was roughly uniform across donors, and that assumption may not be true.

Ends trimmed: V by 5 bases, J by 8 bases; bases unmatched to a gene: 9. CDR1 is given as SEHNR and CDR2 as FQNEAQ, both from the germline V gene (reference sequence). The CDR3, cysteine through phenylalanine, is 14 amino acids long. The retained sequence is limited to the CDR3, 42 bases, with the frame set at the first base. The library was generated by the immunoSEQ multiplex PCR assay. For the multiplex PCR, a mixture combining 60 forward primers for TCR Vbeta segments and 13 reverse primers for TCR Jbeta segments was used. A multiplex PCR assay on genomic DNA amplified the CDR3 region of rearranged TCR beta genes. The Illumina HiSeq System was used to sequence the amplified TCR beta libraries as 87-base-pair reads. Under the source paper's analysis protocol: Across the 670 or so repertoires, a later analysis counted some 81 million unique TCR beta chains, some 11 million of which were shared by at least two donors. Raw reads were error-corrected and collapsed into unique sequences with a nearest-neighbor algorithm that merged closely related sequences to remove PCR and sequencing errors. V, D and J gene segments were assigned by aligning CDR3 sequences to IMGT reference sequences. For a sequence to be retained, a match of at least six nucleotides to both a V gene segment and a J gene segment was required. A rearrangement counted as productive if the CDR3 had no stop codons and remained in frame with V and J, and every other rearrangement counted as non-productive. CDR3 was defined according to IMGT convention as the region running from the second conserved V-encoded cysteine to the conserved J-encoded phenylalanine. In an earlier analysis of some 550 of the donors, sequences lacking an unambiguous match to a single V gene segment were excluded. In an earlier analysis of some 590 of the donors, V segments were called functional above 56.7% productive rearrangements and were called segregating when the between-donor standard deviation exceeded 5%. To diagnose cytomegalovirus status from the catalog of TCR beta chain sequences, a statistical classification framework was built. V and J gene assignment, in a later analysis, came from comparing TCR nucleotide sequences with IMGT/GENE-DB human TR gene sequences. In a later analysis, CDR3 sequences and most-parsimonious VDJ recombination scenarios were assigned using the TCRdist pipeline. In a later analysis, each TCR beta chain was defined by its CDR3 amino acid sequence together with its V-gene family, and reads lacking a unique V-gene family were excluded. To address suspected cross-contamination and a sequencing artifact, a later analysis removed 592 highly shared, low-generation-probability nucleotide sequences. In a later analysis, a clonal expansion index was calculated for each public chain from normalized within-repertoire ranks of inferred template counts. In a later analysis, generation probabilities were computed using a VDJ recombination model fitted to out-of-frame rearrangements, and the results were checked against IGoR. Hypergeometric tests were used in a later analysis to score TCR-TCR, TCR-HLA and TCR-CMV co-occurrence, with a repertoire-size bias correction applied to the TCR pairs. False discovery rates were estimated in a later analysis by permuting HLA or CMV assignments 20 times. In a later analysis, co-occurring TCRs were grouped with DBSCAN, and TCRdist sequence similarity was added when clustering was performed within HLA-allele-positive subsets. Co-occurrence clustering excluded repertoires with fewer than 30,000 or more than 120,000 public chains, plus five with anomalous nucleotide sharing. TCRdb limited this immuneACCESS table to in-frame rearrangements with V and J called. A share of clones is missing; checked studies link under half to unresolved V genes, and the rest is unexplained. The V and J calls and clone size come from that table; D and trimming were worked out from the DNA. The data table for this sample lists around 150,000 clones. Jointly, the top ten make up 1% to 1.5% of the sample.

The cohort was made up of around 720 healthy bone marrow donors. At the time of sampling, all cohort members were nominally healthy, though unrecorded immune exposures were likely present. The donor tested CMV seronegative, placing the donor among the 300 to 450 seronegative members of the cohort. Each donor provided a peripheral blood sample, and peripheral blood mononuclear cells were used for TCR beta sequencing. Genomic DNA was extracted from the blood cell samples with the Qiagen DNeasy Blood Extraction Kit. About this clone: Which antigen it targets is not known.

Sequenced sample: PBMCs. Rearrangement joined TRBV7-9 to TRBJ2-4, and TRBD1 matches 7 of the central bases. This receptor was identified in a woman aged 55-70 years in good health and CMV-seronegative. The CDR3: CASSPTGIVDIQYF. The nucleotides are TGTGCCAGCAGCCCGACAGGGATTGTGGACATTCAGTACTTC.